The 2 T cell receptor beta chains given below trace back to one sample, sequenced in a study of vaccination effects on CD4 cells after COVID-19. Sequencing in the ViraFEST assay came after antigen-specific CD4+ T cells had been expanded with viral peptide pools, which were used to stimulate PBMC. Following a roughly ten-day culture, CD4+ T cells were purified. Nucleocapsid antibodies stayed negative before and after vaccination, showing no earlier SARS-CoV-2 infection. The antigens these receptors bind are not known. Clones were read by immunoSEQ multiplex PCR, and TCRdb kept only the in-frame ones, dropping some. The table has fewer than 30,000 clones, over 60% seen once. The sequenced sample was CD4+ T cells from PBMCs cultured with HCoV-NL63 spike peptides, obtained before COVID-19 vaccination. These receptor sequences come from a human donor who received a COVID-19 vaccine.

J is TRBJ2-1 and V is TRBV29-1; 9 positions agree with TRBD2. Germline V gene lookup returns CDR1 SQVTM and CDR2 ANQGSEA. The ends lost 4 bases at V and 2 bases at J; junction bases unmatched: 6. The CDR3 contains 15 residues. The CDR3 DNA sequence: TGCAGCGTTGGTCCGACTAGCGGAGCCTACAATGAGCAGTTCTTC. As protein: CSVGPTSGAYNEQFF.

V and J are TRBV27 and TRBJ2-2; tentative D call: TRBD2 (6 bases). V was pared by 6 bases and J by 5 bases, with 13 bases between. This CDR3 comprises 14 residues. CDR1 and CDR2 (germline): MNHEY, SMNVEV (reference sequence). The CDR3 DNA reads TGTGCCAGCAGATACCTCGGAGGGACCGGGGAGCTGTTTTTT. It yields the protein CASRYLGGTGELFF.